Listed below are T cell receptor beta chains from one sample, sequenced in a study of blood T cell repertoires in COVID-19. The data were produced by immunoSEQ multiplex PCR, yet TCRdb's version contains in-frame clones alone and is incomplete. The table shows about 160,000 clones, with about nine tenths occurring only once. Sequenced input: peripheral blood. Every receptor here comes from a man aged 55 to 70 with active or convalescent COVID-19. Each CDR3 is given with its conserved first and last residue. Each record gives: J gene, V gene, clone size, CDR3 length, D gene, CDR3 protein, CDR3 DNA. The D gene is left open where the match is weak. Expanded clones are given a class, and other clones once, few, many or no size at all.

TRBJ1-1,TRBV18,NA,13,TRBD1,CASSPPTGAEAFF,TGTGCCAGCTCACCCCCGACAGGGGCTGAAGCTTTCTTT
TRBJ1-2,TRBV9,NA,18,NA,CASSVATGQGTSGYGYTF,TGTGCCAGCAGCGTAGCTACTGGGCAGGGAACCTCTGGCTATGGCTACACCTTC
TRBJ1-1,TRBV5-8,NA,14,TRBD1,CASSPGQGFTEAFF,TGTGCCAGCAGCCCGGGACAGGGGTTTACTGAAGCTTTCTTT
TRBJ1-1,TRBV19,NA,15,NA,CASSIRSGMNTEAFF,TGTGCCAGTAGTATAAGGTCAGGGATGAACACTGAAGCTTTCTTT
TRBJ2-3,TRBV19,NA,16,TRBD2,CASRNLRELGTDTQYF,TGTGCCAGTAGGAATTTGCGGGAGCTCGGCACAGATACGCAGTATTTT
TRBJ2-3,TRBV3-1/TRBV3-2,few,15,TRBD1,CASNIGQGGTDTQYF,TGTGCCAGCAACATTGGACAGGGTGGCACAGATACGCAGTATTTT
TRBJ2-7,TRBV11-2,few,11,NA,CASSFFDEQYF,TGTGCCAGCAGCTTCTTCGACGAGCAGTACTTC
TRBJ2-3,TRBV4-2,NA,16,NA,CASSQGDLGLRDTQYF,TGTGCCAGCAGCCAAGGAGATCTAGGACTCAGAGATACGCAGTATTTT
TRBJ2-7,TRBV27,NA,15,NA,CASSLSGQGRVEQYF,TGTGCCAGCAGTTTATCGGGGCAGGGCCGCGTGGAGCAGTACTTC
TRBJ2-1,TRBV7-6,NA,15,TRBD2,CASSPGGGPNNEQFF,TGTGCCAGCAGCCCGGGGGGGGGCCCTAACAATGAGCAGTTCTTC
TRBJ2-7,TRBV9,once,11,TRBD1,CASSPGQVLYF,TGTGCCAGCAGCCCTGGACAGGTTTTGTACTTC
TRBJ2-1,TRBV12-5,few,18,TRBD2,CASGLYRTSGSSYNEQFF,TGTGCTAGTGGTTTGTATCGGACTAGCGGGAGCTCCTACAATGAGCAGTTCTTC
TRBJ1-2,TRBV5-8,NA,15,NA,CASSSGTTVVYGYTF,TGTGCCAGCAGCTCCGGGACAACAGTCGTCTATGGCTACACCTTC
TRBJ2-2,TRBV18,NA,14,TRBD2,CASSLAGSTGELFF,TGTGCCAGCTCTCTAGCGGGAAGCACCGGGGAGCTGTTTTTT
TRBJ2-1,TRBV3-1/TRBV3-2,NA,13,TRBD2,CASSRGGYNEQFF,TGTGCCAGCAGCCGCGGGGGATACAATGAGCAGTTCTTC
TRBJ2-1,TRBV5-6,NA,11,NA,CASSIDSEQFF,TGTGCCAGCAGCATAGACAGTGAGCAGTTCTTC
TRBJ2-2,TRBV19,NA,14,NA,CASRTVGNTGELFF,TGTGCCAGTAGGACAGTAGGGAACACCGGGGAGCTGTTTTTT
TRBJ1-4,TRBV19,NA,16,NA,CASSLDLELWREKLFF,TGTGCCAGTAGTCTCGACTTGGAGCTTTGGCGTGAAAAACTGTTTTTT
TRBJ2-1,TRBV25-1,NA,15,NA,CASSEFGLQNNEQFF,TGTGCCAGCAGTGAATTTGGTTTACAAAACAATGAGCAGTTCTTC
TRBJ2-7,TRBV30,NA,15,TRBD1,CAWRPGQGGTYEQYF,TGTGCCTGGAGACCAGGACAGGGAGGTACCTACGAGCAGTACTTC
TRBJ1-6,TRBV20-1,NA,13,NA,CSASRGGQSPLHF,TGCAGTGCTAGTAGGGGGGGCCAGTCACCCCTCCACTTT
TRBJ2-1,TRBV4-2,NA,16,TRBD2,CASSQLGLAGEREQFF,TGTGCCAGCAGCCAACTGGGACTAGCGGGAGAGCGTGAGCAGTTCTTC
TRBJ2-7,TRBV6-5,NA,16,TRBD1,CASSYSGQGASYEQYF,TGTGCCAGCAGTTACTCGGGACAGGGGGCATCCTACGAGCAGTACTTC
TRBJ1-4,TRBV27,NA,14,NA,CASSFGTTNEKLFF,TGTGCCAGCAGTTTCGGTACAACTAATGAAAAACTGTTTTTT